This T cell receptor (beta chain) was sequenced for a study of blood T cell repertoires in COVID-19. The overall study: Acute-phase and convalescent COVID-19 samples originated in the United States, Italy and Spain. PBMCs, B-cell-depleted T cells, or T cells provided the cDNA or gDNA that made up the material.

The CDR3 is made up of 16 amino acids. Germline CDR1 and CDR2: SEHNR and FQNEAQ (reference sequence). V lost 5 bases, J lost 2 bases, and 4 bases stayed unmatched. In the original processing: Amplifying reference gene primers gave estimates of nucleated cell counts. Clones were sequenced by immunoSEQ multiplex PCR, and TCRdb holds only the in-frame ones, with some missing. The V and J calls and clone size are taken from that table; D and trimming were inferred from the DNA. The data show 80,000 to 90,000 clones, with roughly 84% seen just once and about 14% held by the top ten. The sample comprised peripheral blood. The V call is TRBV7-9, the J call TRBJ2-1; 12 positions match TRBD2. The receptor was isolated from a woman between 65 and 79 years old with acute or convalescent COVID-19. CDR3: CASSASSGGAYNEQFF. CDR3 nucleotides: TGTGCCAGCAGCGCCTCTAGCGGGGGGGCCTACAATGAGCAGTTCTTC.